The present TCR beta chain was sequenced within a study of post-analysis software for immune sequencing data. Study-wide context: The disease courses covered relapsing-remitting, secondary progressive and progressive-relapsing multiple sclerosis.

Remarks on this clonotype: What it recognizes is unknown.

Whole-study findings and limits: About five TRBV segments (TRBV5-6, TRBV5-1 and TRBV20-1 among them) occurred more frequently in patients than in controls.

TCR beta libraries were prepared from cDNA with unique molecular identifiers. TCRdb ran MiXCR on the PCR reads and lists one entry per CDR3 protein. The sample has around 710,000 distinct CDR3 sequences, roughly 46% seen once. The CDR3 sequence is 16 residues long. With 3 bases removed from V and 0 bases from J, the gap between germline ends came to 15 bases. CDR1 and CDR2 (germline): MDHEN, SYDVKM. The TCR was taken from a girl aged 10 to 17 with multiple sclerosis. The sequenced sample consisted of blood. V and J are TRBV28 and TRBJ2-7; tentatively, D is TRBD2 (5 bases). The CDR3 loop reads CASSFPSATSSYEQYF. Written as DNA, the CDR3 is TGTGCCAGCAGTTTCCCCAGCGCTACTAGCTCCTACGAGCAGTACTTC.